These T cell receptor beta chains were read from a single sample in a study of blood T cell repertoires in COVID-19. The data were produced by immunoSEQ multiplex PCR, yet TCRdb's version contains in-frame clones alone and is incomplete. Of more than 300,000 clones in the sample, 85% to 90% were seen once. The sequencing sample was made of PBMCs or T cells enriched from blood (not recorded which). These receptors were collected from a woman aged 30 to 39 who had recovered from COVID-19. Each CDR3 is given with its conserved first and last residue. Each record gives: clone size, V gene, J gene, D gene, CDR3 protein, CDR3 DNA. D genes are given only for firm matches. Clone size is stated in some rows and not others, as once, few, many or a class when expanded.

NA	TRBV5-4	TRBJ2-5	TRBD2	CASSRGTSGRGETQYF	TGTGCCAGCAGCAGAGGGACTAGCGGGAGGGGGGAGACCCAGTACTTC
NA	TRBV10-3	TRBJ2-1	NA	CAISEWTNEQFF	TGTGCCATCAGTGAGTGGACAAATGAGCAGTTCTTC
few	TRBV15	TRBJ1-3	TRBD1	CATSRDRAGNTIYF	TGTGCCACCAGCCGGGACAGGGCTGGAAACACCATATATTTT
NA	TRBV4-1	TRBJ2-7	TRBD1	CASSQDFDRGADEQYF	TGCGCCAGCAGCCAAGATTTCGACAGGGGTGCCGACGAGCAGTACTTC
many	TRBV28	TRBJ1-2	TRBD1	CASRRSQGAFYGYTF	TGTGCCAGCAGACGCTCACAGGGGGCATTTTATGGCTACACCTTC
NA	TRBV5-1	TRBJ1-1	TRBD1	CASSWGQGDTEAFF	TGCGCCAGCAGCTGGGGACAGGGGGACACTGAAGCTTTCTTT
NA	TRBV19	TRBJ2-7	TRBD1	CASSRGTGYMGEQYF	TGTGCCAGTAGTCGTGGGACAGGCTACATGGGCGAGCAGTACTTC
NA	TRBV28	TRBJ1-5	NA	CASTTNRQVRIGSNQPQHF	TGTGCCAGCACCACCAACAGACAGGTGAGGATTGGGAGCAATCAGCCCCAGCATTTT
NA	TRBV6-5	TRBJ1-2	TRBD1	CASRPDRDLGGYTF	TGTGCCAGCAGACCTGACAGGGACCTCGGTGGCTACACCTTC
few	TRBV4-1	TRBJ2-7	NA	CASSQESPSPYEQYF	TGCGCCAGCAGCCAAGAAAGCCCTTCCCCCTACGAGCAGTACTTC
NA	TRBV18	TRBJ2-7	NA	CASSPSTGVAYEQYF	TGTGCCAGCTCCCCTTCCACAGGAGTCGCCTACGAGCAGTACTTC
NA	TRBV3-1/TRBV3-2	TRBJ1-1	NA	CASSQSGRDGNTEAFF	TGTGCCAGCAGCCAAAGTGGGAGGGATGGGAACACTGAAGCTTTCTTT
once	TRBV7-2	TRBJ2-7	NA	CASSSTLGGGYEQYF	NA
NA	TRBV15	TRBJ1-1	NA	CATSRVPGGNSNEAFF	TGTGCCACCAGCAGAGTTCCCGGGGGGAACTCTAACGAAGCTTTCTTT
NA	TRBV28	TRBJ1-2	TRBD1	CASRTGTGGSGYTF	TGTGCCAGCAGAACCGGGACAGGGGGGTCTGGCTACACCTTC
NA	TRBV5-6	TRBJ2-1	NA	CASSPRDLRHNEQFF	TGTGCCAGCAGCCCAAGGGACTTACGCCACAATGAGCAGTTCTTC
NA	TRBV27	TRBJ2-1	TRBD2	CASSLTTSGSYNEQFF	TGTGCCAGCAGTTTGACGACTAGCGGGAGCTACAATGAGCAGTTCTTC
NA	TRBV5-4	TRBJ2-7	TRBD1	CASSLVSGTGAPKSPYEQYF	TGTGCCAGCAGCTTGGTCTCTGGGACAGGGGCACCAAAATCGCCCTACGAGCAGTACTTC
once	TRBV5-8	TRBJ1-4	TRBD1	CASSRPLEQGLREKLFF	TGTGCCAGCAGCCGGCCCCTAGAACAGGGGTTAAGGGAAAAACTGTTTTTT
NA	TRBV9	TRBJ2-3	TRBD2	CASSPQLADLGDTQYF	TGTGCCAGCAGCCCCCAACTAGCGGACCTGGGGGATACGCAGTATTTT
NA	TRBV7-2	TRBJ2-1	NA	CASSSPGETGIEQFF	TGTGCCAGCAGCTCTCCGGGGGAGACGGGGATTGAGCAGTTCTTC
NA	TRBV3-1/TRBV3-2	TRBJ1-2	TRBD1	CASRDRVHYGYTF	TGTGCCAGCAGAGACAGGGTCCACTATGGCTACACCTTC
NA	TRBV5-4	TRBJ2-1	NA	CASSRSGGTYNEQFF	TGTGCCAGCAGCCGGAGTGGCGGGACCTACAATGAGCAGTTCTTC
NA	TRBV5-6	TRBJ2-5	NA	CASSFSLREETQYF	TGTGCCAGCAGCTTCAGTTTGAGGGAAGAGACCCAGTACTTC
NA	TRBV5-1	TRBJ2-1	NA	CASSLGLPYNEQFF	TGCGCCAGCAGCTTGGGACTACCCTACAATGAGCAGTTCTTC
NA	TRBV5-4	TRBJ1-1	NA	CASSPGGAGAGGLNTEAFF	TGTGCCAGCAGCCCGGGGGGTGCCGGAGCAGGCGGGCTGAACACTGAAGCTTTCTTT
NA	TRBV20-1	TRBJ1-4	TRBD1	CSASETGSFEKLFF	TGCAGTGCTAGTGAGACAGGGTCCTTCGAAAAACTGTTTTTT
NA	TRBV7-2	TRBJ2-3	TRBD2	CASSLGLAGGRDTQYF	TGTGCCAGCAGCTTAGGACTAGCGGGAGGGCGAGATACGCAGTATTTT
NA	TRBV28	TRBJ2-7	TRBD2	CASSLPGGELAGYEQYF	TGTGCCAGCAGTTTGCCAGGGGGAGAACTAGCGGGTTACGAGCAGTACTTC
NA	TRBV7-8	TRBJ1-4	TRBD1	CASSLRDRLNEKLFF	TGTGCCAGCAGCCTAAGGGACAGACTTAATGAAAAACTGTTTTTT